This T cell receptor beta chain was recovered during a study of T cells expressing NK-cell markers. Study-wide background: Of eight sequenced donors, seven were HCMV-seropositive and one HCMV-seronegative.

Following a re-call of the 5' RACE reads, TCRdb has one entry per CDR3 protein and lacks DNA. The table gives under 500,000 distinct CDR3 sequences; the top ten clones make up about 7.3% of it. Germline lookup yields CDR1 SGHTA and CDR2 FQGNSA. The CDR3 totals 12 residues. Sequencing was done on a sample of blood T cells: a sorted CD56 or NKG2C T cell subset, CD4+ or CD8+ T cells, or bulk PBMC T cells (not recorded which). The chain has TRBV7-2 and TRBJ1-4; the D gene TCRdb calls, TRBD1, cannot be checked with no DNA. The sequence derives from a woman aged 18-70 years in good health. CDR3: CASGRTNEKLFF.